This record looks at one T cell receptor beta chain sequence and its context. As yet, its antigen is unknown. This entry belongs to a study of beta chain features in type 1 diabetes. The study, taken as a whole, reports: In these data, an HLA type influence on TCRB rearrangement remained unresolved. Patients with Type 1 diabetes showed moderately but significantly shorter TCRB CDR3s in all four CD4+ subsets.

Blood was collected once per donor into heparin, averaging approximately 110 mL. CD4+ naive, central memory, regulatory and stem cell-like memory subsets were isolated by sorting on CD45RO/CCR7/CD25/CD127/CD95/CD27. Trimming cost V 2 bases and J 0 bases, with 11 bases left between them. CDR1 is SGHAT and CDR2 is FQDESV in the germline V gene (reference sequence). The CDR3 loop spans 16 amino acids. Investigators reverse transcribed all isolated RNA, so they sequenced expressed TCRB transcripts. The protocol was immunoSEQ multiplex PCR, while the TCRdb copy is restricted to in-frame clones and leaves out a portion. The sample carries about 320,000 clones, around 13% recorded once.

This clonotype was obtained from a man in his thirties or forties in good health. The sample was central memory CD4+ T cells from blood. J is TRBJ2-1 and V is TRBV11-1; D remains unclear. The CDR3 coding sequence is TGTGCCAGCAGCTTACGGTATGGAAGCTCCTACAATGAGCAGTTCTTC. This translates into CASSLRYGSSYNEQFF. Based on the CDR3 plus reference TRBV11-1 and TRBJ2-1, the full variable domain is EAEVAQSPRYKITEKSQAVAFWCDPISGHATLYWYRQILGQGPELLVQFQDESVVDDSQLPKDRFSAERLKGVDSTLKIQPAELGDSAMYLCASSLRYGSSYNEQFFGPGTRLTVL.